This TCR beta chain came from a study of regulatory T cells in long-lasting Graves disease. For the study at large: Treatment with antithyroid drugs for over 5 years, together with positive TSH receptor antibodies, meant persistent Graves' disease. Whole-study findings and limits: Analysis covered peripheral blood alone, not thyroid tissue. The study found lower TCR diversity in persistent Graves' patients than in newly diagnosed ones.

TCR beta libraries were built with iRepertoire HTBI primers and Arm-PCR of CDR3 regions. From the multiplex PCR reads, TCRdb called clonotypes with MiXCR, one entry per CDR3 protein. Counted here are a few hundred thousand distinct CDR3 sequences, about 20% occurring once; the ten biggest clones make up approximately 14%. CDR3 length: 19 amino acids. V dropped 7 bases and J dropped 2; count of bases not matched to a gene: 18. Germline loops: CDR1 MNHNS, CDR2 SASEGT. Documented time point: persistent/refractory GD, antithyroid drugs over 5 years with positive TRAb. The authors made the TCR library using RNA they extracted from PBMCs. Note on this clonotype: Its antigen is undetermined.

The receptor was isolated from a female donor with Graves disease. This specimen was peripheral blood mononuclear cells (PBMCs), taken when the disease was refractory, from a patient treated with antithyroid drugs. The chain joins TRBV6-1 to TRBJ2-2, with TRBD2 identical over 8 bases. CDR3 in DNA: TGTGCCAGCATCCTCCACACTAGCGGCAGTAATATTAACACCGGGGAGCTGTTTTTT. It yields the protein CASILHTSGSNINTGELFF.